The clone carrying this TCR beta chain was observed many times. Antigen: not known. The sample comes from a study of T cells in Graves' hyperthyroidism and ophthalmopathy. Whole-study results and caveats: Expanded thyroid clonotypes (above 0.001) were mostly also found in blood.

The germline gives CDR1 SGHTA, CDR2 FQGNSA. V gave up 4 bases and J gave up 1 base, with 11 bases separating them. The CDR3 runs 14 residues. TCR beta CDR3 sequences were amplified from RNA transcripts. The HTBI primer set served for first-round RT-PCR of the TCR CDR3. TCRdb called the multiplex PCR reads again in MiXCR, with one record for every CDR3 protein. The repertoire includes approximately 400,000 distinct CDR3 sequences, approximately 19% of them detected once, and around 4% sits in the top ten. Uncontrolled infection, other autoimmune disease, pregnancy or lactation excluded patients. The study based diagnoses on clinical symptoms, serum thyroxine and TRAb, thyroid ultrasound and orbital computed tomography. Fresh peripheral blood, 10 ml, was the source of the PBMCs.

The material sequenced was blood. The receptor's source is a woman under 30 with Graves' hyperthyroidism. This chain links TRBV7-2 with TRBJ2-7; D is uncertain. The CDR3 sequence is CASSYPGRSYEQYF. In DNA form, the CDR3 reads TGTGCCAGCAGCTACCCGGGCCGTTCCTACGAGCAGTACTTC.